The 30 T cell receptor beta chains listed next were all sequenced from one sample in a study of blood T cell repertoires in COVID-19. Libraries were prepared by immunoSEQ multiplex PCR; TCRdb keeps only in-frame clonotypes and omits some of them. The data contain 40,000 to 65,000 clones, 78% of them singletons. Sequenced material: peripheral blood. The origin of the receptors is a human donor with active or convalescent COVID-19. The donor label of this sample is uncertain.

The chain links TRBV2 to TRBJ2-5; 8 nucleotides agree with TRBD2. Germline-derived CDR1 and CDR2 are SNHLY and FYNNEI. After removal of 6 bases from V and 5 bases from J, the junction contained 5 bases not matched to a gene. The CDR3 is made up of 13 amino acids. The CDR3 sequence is CASSRTSGETQYF. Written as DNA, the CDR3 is TGTGCCAGCAGCCGAACTAGCGGTGAGACCCAGTACTTC.

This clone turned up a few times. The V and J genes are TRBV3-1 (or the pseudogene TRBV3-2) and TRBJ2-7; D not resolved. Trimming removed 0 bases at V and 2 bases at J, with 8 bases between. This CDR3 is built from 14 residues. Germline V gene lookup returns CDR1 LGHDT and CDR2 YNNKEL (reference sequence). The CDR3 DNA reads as TGTGCCAGCAGCCAAGATGGCCGAACCTACGAGCAGTACTTC. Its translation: CASSQDGRTYEQYF.

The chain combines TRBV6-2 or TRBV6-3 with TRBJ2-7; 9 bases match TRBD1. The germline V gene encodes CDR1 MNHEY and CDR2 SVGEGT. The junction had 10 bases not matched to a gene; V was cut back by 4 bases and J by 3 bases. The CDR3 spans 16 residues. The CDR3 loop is CASSFKTGTGYYEQYF. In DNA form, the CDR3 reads TGTGCCAGCAGTTTCAAGACCGGGACAGGGTACTACGAGCAGTACTTC.

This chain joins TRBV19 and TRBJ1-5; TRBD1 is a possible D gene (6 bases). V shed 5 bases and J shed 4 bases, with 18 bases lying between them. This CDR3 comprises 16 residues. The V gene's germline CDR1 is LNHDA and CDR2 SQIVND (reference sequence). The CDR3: CASSLGQFGRNQPQHF. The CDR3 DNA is TGTGCCAGTAGTCTAGGACAGTTTGGAAGAAATCAGCCCCAGCATTTT.

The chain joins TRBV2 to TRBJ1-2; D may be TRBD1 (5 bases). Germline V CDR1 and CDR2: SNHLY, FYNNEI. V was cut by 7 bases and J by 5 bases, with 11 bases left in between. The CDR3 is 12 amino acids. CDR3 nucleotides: TGTGCCAGCAACCCAGGGCGGTATGGCTACACCTTC. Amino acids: CASNPGRYGYTF. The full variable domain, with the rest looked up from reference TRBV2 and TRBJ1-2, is EPEVTQTPSHQVTQMGQEVILRCVPISNHLYFYWYRQILGQKVEFLVSFYNNEISEKSEIFDDQFSVERPDGSNFTLKIRSTKLEDSAMYFCASNPGRYGYTFGSGTRLTVV.

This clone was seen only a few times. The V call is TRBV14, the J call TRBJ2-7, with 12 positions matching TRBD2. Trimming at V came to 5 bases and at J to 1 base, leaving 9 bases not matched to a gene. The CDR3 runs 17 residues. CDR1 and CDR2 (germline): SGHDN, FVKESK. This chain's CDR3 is CASSWASGRAVSYEQYF. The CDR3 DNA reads TGTGCCAGCAGCTGGGCTAGCGGGAGGGCCGTTTCCTACGAGCAGTACTTC.

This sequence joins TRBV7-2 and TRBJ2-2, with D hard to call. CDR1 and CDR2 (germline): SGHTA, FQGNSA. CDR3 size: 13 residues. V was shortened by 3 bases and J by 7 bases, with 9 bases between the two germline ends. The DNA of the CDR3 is TGTGCCAGCAGCTTTGCTAGTGGCGGGGAGCTGTTTTTT. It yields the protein CASSFASGGELFF. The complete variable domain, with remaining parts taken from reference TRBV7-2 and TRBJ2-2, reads GAGVSQSPSNKVTEKGKDVELRCDPISGHTALYWYRQSLGQGLEFLIYFQGNSAPDKSGLPSDRFSAERTGGSVSTLTIQRTQQEDSAVYLCASSFASGGELFFGEGSRLTVL.

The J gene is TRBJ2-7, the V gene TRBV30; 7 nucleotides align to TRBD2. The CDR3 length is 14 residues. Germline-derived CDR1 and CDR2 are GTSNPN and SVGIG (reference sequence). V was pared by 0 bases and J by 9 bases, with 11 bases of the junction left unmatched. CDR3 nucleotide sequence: TGTGCCTGGAGTGTTAATTGGGGCAGGGAGGGGCAGTACTTC. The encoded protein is CAWSVNWGREGQYF.

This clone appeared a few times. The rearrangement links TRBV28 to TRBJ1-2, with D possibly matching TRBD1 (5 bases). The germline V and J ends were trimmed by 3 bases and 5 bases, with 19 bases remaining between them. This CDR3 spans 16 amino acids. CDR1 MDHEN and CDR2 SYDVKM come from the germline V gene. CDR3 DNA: TGTGCCAGCAGTTTTGGGGGGACTTCTTCCTTATATGGCTACACCTTC. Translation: CASSFGGTSSLYGYTF.

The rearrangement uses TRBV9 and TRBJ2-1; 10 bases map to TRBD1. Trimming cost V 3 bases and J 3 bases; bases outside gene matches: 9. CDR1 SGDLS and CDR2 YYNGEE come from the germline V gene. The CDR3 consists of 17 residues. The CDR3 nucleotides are TGTGCCAGCAGCGCGAGCACCGGGACAGGGGTCTACAATGAGCAGTTCTTC. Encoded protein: CASSASTGTGVYNEQFF.

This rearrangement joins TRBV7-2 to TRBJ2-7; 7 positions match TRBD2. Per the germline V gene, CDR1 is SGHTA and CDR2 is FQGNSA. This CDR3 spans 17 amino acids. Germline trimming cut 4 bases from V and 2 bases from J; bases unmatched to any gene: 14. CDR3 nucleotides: TGTGCCAGCAGCTCCTTCCTCCTAGCGGCATCAACCTACGAGCAGTACTTC. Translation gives CASSSFLLAASTYEQYF.

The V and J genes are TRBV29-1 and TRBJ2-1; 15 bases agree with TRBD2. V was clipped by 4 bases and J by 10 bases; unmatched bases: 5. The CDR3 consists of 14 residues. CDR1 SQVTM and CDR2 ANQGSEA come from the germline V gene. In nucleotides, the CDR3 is TGCAGCGTTGCAAGGACTAGCGGGAGGGGGGAGCAGTTCTTC. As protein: CSVARTSGRGEQFF.

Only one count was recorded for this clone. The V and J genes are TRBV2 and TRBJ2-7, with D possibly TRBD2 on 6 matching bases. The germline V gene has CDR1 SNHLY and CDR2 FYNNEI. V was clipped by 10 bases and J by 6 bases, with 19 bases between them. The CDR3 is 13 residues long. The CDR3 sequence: CATLPWQEGEQYF. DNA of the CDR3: TGTGCCACCCTTCCGTGGCAGGAGGGCGAGCAGTACTTC. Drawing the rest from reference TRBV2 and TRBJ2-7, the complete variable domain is EPEVTQTPSHQVTQMGQEVILRCVPISNHLYFYWYRQILGQKVEFLVSFYNNEISEKSEIFDDQFSVERPDGSNFTLKIRSTKLEDSAMYFCATLPWQEGEQYFGPGTRLTVT.

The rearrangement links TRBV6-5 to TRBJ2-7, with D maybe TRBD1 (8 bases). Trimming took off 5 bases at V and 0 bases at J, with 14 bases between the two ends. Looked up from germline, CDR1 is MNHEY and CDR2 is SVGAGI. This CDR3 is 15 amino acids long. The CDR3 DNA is TGTGCCAGCAGTACAGGGGGGGGAAACTCCTACGAGCAGTACTTC. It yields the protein CASSTGGGNSYEQYF.

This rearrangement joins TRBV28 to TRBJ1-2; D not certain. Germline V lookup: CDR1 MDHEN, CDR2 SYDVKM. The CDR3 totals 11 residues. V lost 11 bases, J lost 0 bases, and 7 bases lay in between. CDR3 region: CAAEANYGYTF. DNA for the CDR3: TGTGCCGCTGAGGCTAACTATGGCTACACCTTC.

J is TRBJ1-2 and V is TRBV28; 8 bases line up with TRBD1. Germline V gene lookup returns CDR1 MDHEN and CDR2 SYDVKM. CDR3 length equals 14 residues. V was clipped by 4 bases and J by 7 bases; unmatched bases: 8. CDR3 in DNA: TGTGCCAGCAGTTCGACTCAGGGGGCGGGTGGCTACACCTTC. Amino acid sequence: CASSSTQGAGGYTF.

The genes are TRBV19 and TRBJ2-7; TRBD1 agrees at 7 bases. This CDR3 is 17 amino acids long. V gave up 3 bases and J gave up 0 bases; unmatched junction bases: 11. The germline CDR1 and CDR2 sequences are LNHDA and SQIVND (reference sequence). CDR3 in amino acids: CASSIRPGQHPSYEQYF. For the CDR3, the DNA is TGTGCCAGTAGTATCAGACCGGGACAGCACCCCTCCTACGAGCAGTACTTC.

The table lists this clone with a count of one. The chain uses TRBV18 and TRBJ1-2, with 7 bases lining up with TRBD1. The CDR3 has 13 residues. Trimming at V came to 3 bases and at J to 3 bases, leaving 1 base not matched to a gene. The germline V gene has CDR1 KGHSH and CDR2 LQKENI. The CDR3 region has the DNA TGTGCCAGCTCACCCGGACAGGACTATGGCTACACCTTC. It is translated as CASSPGQDYGYTF.

CDR3 in DNA: TGTGCCAGTAGTCGGGACAGGGCTGATACCCAGCCCCAGCATTTT. Residues: CASSRDRADTQPQHF. This chain links TRBV19 with TRBJ1-5; 9 bases are shared with TRBD1. CDR3 length equals 15 residues. Germline CDR1 and CDR2: LNHDA and SQIVND (reference sequence). J gave up 7 bases and V 5 bases, and 9 bases lay outside the gene matches.

For the CDR3, the DNA is TGTGCCAGCAGTAACAGGGTCCGGGAGACCCAGTACTTC. Amino acid sequence: CASSNRVRETQYF. The chain is built from TRBV13 and TRBJ2-5; D might be TRBD1 (6 bases). The V end lost 6 bases, the J end lost 5 bases, and 13 bases lay between the germline ends. CDR1 and CDR2 (germline): PRHDT, FYEKMQ (reference sequence). The CDR3 runs 13 residues. The whole variable domain, remainder taken from reference TRBV13 and TRBJ2-5, is AAGVIQSPRHLIKEKRETATLKCYPIPRHDTVYWYQQGPGQDPQFLISFYEKMQSDKGSIPDRFSAQQFSDYHSELNMSSLELGDSALYFCASSNRVRETQYFGPGTRLLVL.

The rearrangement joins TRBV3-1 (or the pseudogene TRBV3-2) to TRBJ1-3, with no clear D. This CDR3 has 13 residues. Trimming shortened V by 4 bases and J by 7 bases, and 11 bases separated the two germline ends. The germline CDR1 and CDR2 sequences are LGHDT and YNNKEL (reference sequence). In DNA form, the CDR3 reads TGTGCCAGCAGCCCCCTCCTACCTAACACCATATATTTT. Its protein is CASSPLLPNTIYF.

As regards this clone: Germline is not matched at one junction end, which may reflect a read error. CDR3 coding DNA: TGCAGCGTCGAAGGACTAGCGGGAATTGGCAATGAGCAGTTCTTC. This codes for CSVEGLAGIGNEQFF. J is TRBJ2-1 and V is TRBV29-1; TRBD2 matches 12 bases. Germline values: CDR1 SQVTM, CDR2 ANQGSEA. CDR3 length equals 15 residues.

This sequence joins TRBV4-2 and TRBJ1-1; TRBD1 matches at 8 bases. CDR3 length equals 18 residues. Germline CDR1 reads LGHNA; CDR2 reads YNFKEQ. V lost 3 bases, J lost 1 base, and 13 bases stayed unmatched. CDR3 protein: CASSQLKGRGPPNTEAFF. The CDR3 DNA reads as TGTGCCAGCAGCCAGCTAAAAGGCAGGGGGCCACCGAACACTGAAGCTTTCTTT.

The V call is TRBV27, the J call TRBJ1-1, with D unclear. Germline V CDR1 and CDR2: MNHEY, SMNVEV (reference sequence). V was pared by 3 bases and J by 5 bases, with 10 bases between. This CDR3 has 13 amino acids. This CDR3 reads CASSFPEATEAFF. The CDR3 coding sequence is TGTGCCAGCAGTTTCCCTGAGGCTACTGAAGCTTTCTTT.

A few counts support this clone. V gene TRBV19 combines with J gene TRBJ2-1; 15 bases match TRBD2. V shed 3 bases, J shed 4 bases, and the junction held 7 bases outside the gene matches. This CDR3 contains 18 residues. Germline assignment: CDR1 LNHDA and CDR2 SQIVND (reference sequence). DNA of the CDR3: TGTGCCAGTAGTATCCGGACTAGCGGGAGGGCGAAGTACAATGAGCAGTTCTTC. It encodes CASSIRTSGRAKYNEQFF.

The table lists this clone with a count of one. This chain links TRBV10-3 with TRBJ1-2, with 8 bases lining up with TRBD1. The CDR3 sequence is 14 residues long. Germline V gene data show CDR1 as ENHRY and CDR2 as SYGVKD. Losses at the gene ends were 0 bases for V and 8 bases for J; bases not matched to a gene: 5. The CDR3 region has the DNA TGTGCCATCAGTGAGTCGGACAGGGCCGGGGGCTACACCTTC. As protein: CAISESDRAGGYTF.

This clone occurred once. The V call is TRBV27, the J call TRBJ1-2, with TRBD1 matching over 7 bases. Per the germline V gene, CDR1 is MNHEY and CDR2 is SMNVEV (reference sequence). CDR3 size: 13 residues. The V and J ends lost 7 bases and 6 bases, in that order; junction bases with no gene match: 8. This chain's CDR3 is CASTPDRANGYTF. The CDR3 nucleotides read TGTGCCAGCACCCCTGACAGGGCCAATGGCTACACCTTC.

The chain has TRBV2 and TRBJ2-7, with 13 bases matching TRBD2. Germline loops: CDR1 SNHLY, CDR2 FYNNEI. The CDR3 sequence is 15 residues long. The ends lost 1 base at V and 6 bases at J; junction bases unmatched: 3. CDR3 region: CASSEGRLAGGEQYF. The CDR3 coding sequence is TGTGCCAGCAGTGAAGGGCGACTAGCGGGAGGCGAGCAGTACTTC.

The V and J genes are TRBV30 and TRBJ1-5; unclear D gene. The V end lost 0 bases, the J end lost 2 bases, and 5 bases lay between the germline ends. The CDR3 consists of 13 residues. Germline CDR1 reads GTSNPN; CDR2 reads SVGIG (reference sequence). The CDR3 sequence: CAWSVPGNQPQHF. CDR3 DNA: TGTGCCTGGAGTGTTCCGGGCAATCAGCCCCAGCATTTT.

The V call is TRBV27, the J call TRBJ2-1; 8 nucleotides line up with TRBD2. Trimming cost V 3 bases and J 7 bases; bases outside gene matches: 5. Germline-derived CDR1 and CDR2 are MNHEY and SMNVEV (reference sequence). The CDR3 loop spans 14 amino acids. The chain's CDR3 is CASSFYSSGNEQFF. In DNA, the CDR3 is TGTGCCAGCAGTTTCTATTCTAGCGGGAATGAGCAGTTCTTC.